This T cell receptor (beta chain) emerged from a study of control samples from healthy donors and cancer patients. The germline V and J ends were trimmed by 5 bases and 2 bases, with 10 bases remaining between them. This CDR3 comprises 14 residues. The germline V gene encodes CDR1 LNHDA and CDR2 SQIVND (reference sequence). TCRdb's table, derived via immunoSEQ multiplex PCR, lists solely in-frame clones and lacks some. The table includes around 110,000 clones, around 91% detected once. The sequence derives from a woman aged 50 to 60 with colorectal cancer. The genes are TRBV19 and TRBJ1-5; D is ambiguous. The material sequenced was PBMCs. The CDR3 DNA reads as TGTGCCAGTAGTCCCGTGAGTGGCAATCAGCCCCAGCATTTT. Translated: CASSPVSGNQPQHF.